The source of this T cell receptor beta chain is a study of blood T cell repertoires in COVID-19. The overall study: Both acute and convalescent COVID-19 samples were obtained from the United States, Italy and Spain. Sources were T cells, B-cell-depleted T cells, or PBMCs; the material itself was cDNA or gDNA.

Trimming left V 2 bases short and J 1 base short, with 11 bases between. Germline loops: CDR1 SQVTM, CDR2 ANQGSEA. The CDR3 is made up of 14 amino acids. Original processing methods: Scientists estimated how many nucleated cells there were by amplifying reference gene primers. The method was immunoSEQ multiplex PCR; TCRdb's version includes in-frame clones alone and lacks a portion of them. V and J calls plus clone size are reproduced from that table; the DNA served to infer D and trimming. Counted here are approximately 300,000 clones, 85% occurring once; the ten biggest clones make up 4.1%. Sequenced material: peripheral blood. This clonotype was sampled from a woman in her fifties or sixties with active or convalescent COVID-19. This chain uses TRBV29-1 with TRBJ1-2; possibly TRBD1 for D (6 bases). The CDR3: CSVERGANNYGYTF. For the CDR3, the DNA is TGCAGCGTTGAACGGGGGGCGAATAACTATGGCTACACCTTC. Combining the CDR3 with reference TRBV29-1 and TRBJ1-2 gives the whole variable domain SAVISQKPSRDICQRGTSLTIQCQVDSQVTMMFWYRQQPGQSLTLIATANQGSEATYESGFVIDKFPISRPNLTFSTLTVSNMSPEDSSIYLCSVERGANNYGYTFGSGTRLTVV.